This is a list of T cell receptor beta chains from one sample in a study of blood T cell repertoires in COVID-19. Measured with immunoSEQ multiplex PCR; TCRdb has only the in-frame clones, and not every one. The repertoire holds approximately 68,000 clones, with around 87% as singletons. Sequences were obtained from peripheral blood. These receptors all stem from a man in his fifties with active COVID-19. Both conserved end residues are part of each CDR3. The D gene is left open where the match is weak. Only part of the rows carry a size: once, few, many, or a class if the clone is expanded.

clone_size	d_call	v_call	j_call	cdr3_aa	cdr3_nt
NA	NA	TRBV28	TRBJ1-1	CASGEADTEAFF	TGTGCCAGCGGGGAGGCGGACACTGAAGCTTTCTTT
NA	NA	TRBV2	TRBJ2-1	CASSSTGEGNEQFF	TGTGCCAGCAGTTCGACAGGCGAGGGCAATGAGCAGTTCTTC
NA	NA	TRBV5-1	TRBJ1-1	CASSMTGNTEAFF	TGCGCCAGCAGCATGACAGGGAACACTGAAGCTTTCTTT
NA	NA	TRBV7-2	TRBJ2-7	CASTPRPIYEQYF	TGTGCCAGCACCCCCAGGCCTATCTACGAGCAGTACTTC
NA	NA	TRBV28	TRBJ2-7	CASSPFIEVDRYEQYF	TGTGCCAGCAGCCCGTTTATTGAGGTAGACCGCTACGAGCAGTACTTC
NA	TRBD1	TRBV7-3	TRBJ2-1	CASSSVQGAYNEQFF	TGTGCCAGCAGCTCCGTGCAGGGGGCCTACAATGAGCAGTTCTTC
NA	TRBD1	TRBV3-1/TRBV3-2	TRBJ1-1	CASSQGTGGWTEAFF	TGTGCCAGCAGCCAAGGGACAGGGGGATGGACTGAAGCTTTCTTT
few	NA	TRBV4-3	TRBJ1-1	CASSQDRNTEAFF	TGCGCCAGCAGCCAAGACAGGAACACTGAAGCTTTCTTT
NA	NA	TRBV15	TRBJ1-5	CATSRGQVDSQPQHF	TGTGCCACCAGCAGAGGACAGGTCGACAGTCAGCCCCAGCATTTT
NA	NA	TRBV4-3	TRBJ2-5	CASSQNVAPNRYSRETQYF	TGCGCCAGCAGCCAAAATGTAGCGCCGAACAGATATTCGAGAGAGACCCAGTACTTC
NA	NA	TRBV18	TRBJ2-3	CASSPSPGSGNTDTQYF	TGTGCCAGCTCACCATCCCCCGGGTCCGGAAACACAGATACGCAGTATTTT
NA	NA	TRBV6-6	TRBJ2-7	CASSYFDPGQSYEQYF	TGTGCCAGCAGTTACTTCGACCCGGGACAATCCTACGAGCAGTACTTC
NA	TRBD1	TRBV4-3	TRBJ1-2	CASSQAGGLNYGYTF	TGCGCCAGCAGCCAAGCAGGGGGCCTAAACTATGGCTACACCTTC
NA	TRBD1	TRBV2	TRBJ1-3	CASSKDRVGGNTIYF	TGTGCCAGCAGTAAGGACAGGGTTGGTGGAAACACCATATATTTT
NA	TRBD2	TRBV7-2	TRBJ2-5	CASSLGNLGRGGQETQYF	TGTGCCAGCAGCTTAGGGAACCTTGGGCGGGGGGGACAAGAGACCCAGTACTTC
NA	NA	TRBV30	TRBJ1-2	CACKTGNYGYTF	TGTGCCTGCAAAACAGGAAACTATGGCTACACCTTC
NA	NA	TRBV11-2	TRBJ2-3	CASSLVQGTRTDTQYF	TGTGCCAGCAGCTTAGTACAGGGGACTCGCACAGATACGCAGTATTTT
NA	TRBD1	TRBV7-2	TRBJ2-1	CASSVRDRPLRQFF	TGTGCCAGCAGCGTCCGGGACAGACCTTTGCGGCAGTTCTTC